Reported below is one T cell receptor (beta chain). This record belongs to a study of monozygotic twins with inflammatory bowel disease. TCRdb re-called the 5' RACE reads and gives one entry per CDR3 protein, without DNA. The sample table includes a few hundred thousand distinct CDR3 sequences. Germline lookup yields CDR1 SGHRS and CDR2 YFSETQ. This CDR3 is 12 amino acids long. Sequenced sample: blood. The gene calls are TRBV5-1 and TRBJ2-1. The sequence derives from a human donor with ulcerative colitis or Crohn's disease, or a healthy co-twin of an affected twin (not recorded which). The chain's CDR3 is CASSSATNEQFF.